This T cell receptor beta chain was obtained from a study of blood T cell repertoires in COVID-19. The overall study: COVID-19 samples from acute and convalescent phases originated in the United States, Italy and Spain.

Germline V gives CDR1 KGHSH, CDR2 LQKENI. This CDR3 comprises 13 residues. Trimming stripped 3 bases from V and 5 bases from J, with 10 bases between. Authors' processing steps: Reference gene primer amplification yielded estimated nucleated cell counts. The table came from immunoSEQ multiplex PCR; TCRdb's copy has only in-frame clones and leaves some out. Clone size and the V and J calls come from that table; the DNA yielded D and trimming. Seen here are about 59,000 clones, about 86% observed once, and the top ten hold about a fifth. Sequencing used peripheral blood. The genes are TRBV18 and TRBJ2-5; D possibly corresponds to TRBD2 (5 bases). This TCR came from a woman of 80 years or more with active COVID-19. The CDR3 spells CASSPQRRETQYF. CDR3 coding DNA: TGTGCCAGCTCACCCCAGAGGAGGGAGACCCAGTACTTC.